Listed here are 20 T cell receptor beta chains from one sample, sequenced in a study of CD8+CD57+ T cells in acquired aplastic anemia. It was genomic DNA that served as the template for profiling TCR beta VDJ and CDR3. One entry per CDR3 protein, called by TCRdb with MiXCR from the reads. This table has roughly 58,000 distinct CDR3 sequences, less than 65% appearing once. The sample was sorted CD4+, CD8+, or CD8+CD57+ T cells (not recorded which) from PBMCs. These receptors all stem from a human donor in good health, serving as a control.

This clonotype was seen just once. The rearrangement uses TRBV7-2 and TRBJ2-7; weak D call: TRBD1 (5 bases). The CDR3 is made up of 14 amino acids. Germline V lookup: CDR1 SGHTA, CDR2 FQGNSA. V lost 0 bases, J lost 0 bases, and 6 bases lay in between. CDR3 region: CASSLADNSYEQYF. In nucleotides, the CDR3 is TGTGCCAGCAGCTTAGCGGACAACTCCTACGAGCAGTACTTC.

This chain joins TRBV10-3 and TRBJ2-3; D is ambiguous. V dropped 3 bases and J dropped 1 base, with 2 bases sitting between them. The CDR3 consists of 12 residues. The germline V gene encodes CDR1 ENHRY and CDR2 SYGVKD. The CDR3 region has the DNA TGTGCCATCAGTGACCGCACAGATACGCAGTATTTT. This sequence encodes CAISDRTDTQYF.

The DNA of the CDR3 is TGCAGTGCGCCAAATTCGGGGTTCGAGCAGTACTTC. This encodes CSAPNSGFEQYF. The V gene is TRBV20-1, the J gene TRBJ2-7, with TRBD2 as a possible D gene (5 bases). Germline V gives CDR1 DFQATT, CDR2 SNEGSKA (reference sequence). With 6 bases removed from V and 6 bases from J, the gap between germline ends came to 15 bases. CDR3 length: 12 amino acids.

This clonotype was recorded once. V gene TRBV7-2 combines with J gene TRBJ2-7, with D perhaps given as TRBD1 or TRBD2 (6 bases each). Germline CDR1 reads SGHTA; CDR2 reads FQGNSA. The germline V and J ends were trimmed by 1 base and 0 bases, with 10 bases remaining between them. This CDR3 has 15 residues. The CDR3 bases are TGTGCCAGCAGCTTAGGGGGGGCGAACTCCTACGAGCAGTACTTC. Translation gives CASSLGGANSYEQYF.

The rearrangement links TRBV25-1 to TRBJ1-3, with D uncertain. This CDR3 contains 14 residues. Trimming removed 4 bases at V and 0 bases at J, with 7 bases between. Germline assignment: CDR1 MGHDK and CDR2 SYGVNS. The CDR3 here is CASSASASGNTIYF. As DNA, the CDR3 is TGTGCCAGCAGTGCGTCAGCCTCTGGAAACACCATATATTTT.

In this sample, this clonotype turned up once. The CDR3 DNA reads as TGTGCCACCAGCAGAGGGACCACAGATACGCAGTATTTT. Encoded protein: CATSRGTTDTQYF. V gene TRBV15 combines with J gene TRBJ2-3; D remains ambiguous. CDR1 and CDR2 (germline): LNHNV, YYDKDF (reference sequence). V lost 1 base and J lost 2, with 4 bases in between. CDR3 length equals 13 residues.

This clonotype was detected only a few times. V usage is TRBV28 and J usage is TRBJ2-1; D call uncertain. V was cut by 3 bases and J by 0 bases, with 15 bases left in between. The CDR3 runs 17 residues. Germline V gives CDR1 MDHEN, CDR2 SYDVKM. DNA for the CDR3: TGTGCCAGCAGTTTGAACAGCATGGCCCGCTCCTACAATGAGCAGTTCTTC. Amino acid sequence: CASSLNSMARSYNEQFF. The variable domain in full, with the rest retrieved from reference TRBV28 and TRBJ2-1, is DVKVTQSSRYLVKRTGEKVFLECVQDMDHENMFWYRQDPGLGLRLIYFSYDVKMKEKGDIPEGYSVSREKKERFSLILESASTNQTSMYLCASSLNSMARSYNEQFFGPGTRLTVL.

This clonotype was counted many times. The CDR3 nucleotides are TGTGCCAGCAGTTCAGAAAGGGGACAGGGACGACGAGGAGCTTTCTTT. The encoded protein is CASSSERGQGRRGAFF. This chain links TRBV12-3 or TRBV12-4 with TRBJ1-1, with 9 bases aligning to TRBD1. CDR3 length: 16 residues. The ends lost 4 bases at V and 10 bases at J; junction bases unmatched: 16.

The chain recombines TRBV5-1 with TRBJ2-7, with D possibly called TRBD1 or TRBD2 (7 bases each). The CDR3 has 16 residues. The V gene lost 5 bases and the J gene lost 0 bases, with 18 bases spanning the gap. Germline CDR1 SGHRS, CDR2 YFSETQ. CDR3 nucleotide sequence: TGCGCCAGCAGTTACCCGGGGGGACAGAGCTCCTACGAGCAGTACTTC. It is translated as CASSYPGGQSSYEQYF.

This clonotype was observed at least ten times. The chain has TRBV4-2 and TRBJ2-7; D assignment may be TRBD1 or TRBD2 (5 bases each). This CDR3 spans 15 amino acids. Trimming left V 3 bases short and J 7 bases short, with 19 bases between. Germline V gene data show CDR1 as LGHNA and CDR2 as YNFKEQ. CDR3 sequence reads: CASSQQTDLRREQYF. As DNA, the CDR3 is TGTGCCAGCAGCCAGCAGACAGACCTTCGGAGGGAGCAGTACTTC.

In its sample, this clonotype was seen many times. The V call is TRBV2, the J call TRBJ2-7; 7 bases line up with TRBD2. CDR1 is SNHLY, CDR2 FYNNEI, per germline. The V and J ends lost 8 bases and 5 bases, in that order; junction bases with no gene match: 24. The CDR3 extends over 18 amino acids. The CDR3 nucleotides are TGTGCCAGCGCGTATCCGATCCGGACTAGTGGGAAGTCGGACGAGCAGTACTTC. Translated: CASAYPIRTSGKSDEQYF.

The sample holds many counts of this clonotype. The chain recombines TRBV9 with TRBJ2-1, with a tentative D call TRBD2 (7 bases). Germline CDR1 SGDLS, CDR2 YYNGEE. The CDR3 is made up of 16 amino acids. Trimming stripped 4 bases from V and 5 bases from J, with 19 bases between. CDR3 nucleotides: TGTGCCAGCAGCTTTTTAGGGGGGAGGGCCCACAATGAGCAGTTCTTC. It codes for CASSFLGGRAHNEQFF.

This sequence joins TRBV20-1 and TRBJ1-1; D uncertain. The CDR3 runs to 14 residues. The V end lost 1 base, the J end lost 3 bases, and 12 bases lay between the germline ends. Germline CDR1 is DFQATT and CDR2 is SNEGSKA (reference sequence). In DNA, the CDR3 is TGCAGTGCTAGAGCCGGTTCAGATTACACTGAAGCTTTCTTT. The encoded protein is CSARAGSDYTEAFF.

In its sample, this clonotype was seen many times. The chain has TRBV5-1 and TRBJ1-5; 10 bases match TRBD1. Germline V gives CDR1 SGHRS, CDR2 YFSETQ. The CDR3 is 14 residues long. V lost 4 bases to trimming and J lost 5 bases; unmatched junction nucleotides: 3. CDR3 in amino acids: CASSPGQGDQPQHF. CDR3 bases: TGCGCCAGCAGCCCCGGACAGGGGGATCAGCCCCAGCATTTT. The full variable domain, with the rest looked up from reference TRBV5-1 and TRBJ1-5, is KAGVTQTPRYLIKTRGQQVTLSCSPISGHRSVSWYQQTPGQGLQFLFEYFSETQRNKGNFPGRFSGRQFSNSRSEMNVSTLELGDSALYLCASSPGQGDQPQHFGDGTRLSIL.

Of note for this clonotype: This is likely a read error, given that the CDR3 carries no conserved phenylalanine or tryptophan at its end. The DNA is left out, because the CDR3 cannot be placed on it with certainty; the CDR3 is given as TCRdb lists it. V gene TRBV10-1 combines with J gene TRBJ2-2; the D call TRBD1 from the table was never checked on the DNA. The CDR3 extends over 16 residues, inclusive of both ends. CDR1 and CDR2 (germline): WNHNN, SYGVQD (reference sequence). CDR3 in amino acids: CASSDIQAGTGGELFL.

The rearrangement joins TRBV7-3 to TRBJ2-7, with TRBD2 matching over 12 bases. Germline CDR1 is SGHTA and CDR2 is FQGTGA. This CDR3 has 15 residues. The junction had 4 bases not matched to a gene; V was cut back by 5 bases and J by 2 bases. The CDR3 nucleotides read TGTGCCAGCAGCCCCAGGACTAGCGGGACCTACGAGCAGTACTTC. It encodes CASSPRTSGTYEQYF.

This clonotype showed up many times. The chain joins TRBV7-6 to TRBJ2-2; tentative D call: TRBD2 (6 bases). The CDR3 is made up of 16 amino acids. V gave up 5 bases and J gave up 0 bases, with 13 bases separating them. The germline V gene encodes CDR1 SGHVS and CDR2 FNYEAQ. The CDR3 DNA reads TGTGCCAGCAGCCAAACCGGGACTTCGAACACCGGGGAGCTGTTTTTT. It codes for CASSQTGTSNTGELFF. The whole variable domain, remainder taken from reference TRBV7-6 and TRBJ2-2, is GAGVSQSPRYKVTKRGQDVALRCDPISGHVSLYWYRQALGQGPEFLTYFNYEAQQDKSGLPNDRFSAERPEGSISTLTIQRTEQRDSAMYRCASSQTGTSNTGELFFGEGSRLTVL.

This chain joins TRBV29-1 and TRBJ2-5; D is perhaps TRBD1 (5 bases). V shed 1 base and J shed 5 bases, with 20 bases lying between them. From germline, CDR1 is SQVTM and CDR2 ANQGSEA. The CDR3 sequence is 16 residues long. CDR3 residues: CSVEVTVTAMGETQYF. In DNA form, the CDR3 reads TGCAGCGTTGAAGTCACCGTGACAGCAATGGGGGAGACCCAGTACTTC. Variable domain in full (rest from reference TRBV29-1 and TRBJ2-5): SAVISQKPSRDICQRGTSLTIQCQVDSQVTMMFWYRQQPGQSLTLIATANQGSEATYESGFVIDKFPISRPNLTFSTLTVSNMSPEDSSIYLCSVEVTVTAMGETQYFGPGTRLLVL.

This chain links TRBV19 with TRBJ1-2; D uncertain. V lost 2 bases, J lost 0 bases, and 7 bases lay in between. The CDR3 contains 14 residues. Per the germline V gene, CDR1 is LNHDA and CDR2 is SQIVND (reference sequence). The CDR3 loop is CASSIRITNYGYTF. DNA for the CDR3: TGTGCCAGTAGTATAAGGATCACTAACTATGGCTACACCTTC.

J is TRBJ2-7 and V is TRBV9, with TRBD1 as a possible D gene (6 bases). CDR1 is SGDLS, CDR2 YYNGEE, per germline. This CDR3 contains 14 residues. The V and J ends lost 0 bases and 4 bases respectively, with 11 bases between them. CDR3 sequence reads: CASSVGAGEYEQYF. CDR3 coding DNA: TGTGCCAGCAGCGTAGGGGCAGGGGAATACGAGCAGTACTTC.